This TCR beta chain was sequenced during a study of response to subunit inactivated influenza vaccine. Study findings and constraints: That few new T cells are recruited by each seasonal influenza vaccination was the authors' suggestion.

Germline V CDR1 and CDR2: SNHLY, FYNNEI. The CDR3 spans 14 residues. The V gene lost 8 bases and the J gene lost 1 base, with 12 bases spanning the gap. A remark on this clonotype: Antigen specificity is unknown.

TCRdb redid the calling of the RT-PCR reads with MiXCR, one entry per CDR3 protein. The sample has over 800,000 distinct CDR3 sequences, around 20% seen once. The TCR sequence derives from a man aged 45 to 65 who received an inactivated influenza vaccine. The sequenced sample was PBMCs from blood, obtained roughly 5 days after vaccination. This chain connects TRBV2 to TRBJ1-5; D is unclear. The CDR3 coding sequence is TGTGCCAGCTGTGGTGGCTACAGCAATCAGCCCCAGCATTTT. Its translation: CASCGGYSNQPQHF. The entire variable domain, with the rest obtained from reference TRBV2 and TRBJ1-5, is as follows: EPEVTQTPSHQVTQMGQEVILRCVPISNHLYFYWYRQILGQKVEFLVSFYNNEISEKSEIFDDQFSVERPDGSNFTLKIRSTKLEDSAMYFCASCGGYSNQPQHFGDGTRLSIL.